These T cell receptor beta chains were read from a single sample in a study of radiation and T cells in renal cell carcinoma. The data were produced by immunoSEQ multiplex PCR, yet TCRdb's version contains in-frame clones alone and is incomplete. The table lists about 130,000 clones, 81% of them singletons, with 1.5% to 2% in the top ten. Sequenced material: blood, taken from a patient whose treatment included radiotherapy and nephrectomy. Source of these receptors: a woman aged 55-70 years with renal cell carcinoma. Both conserved end residues are part of each CDR3. The D gene is left open where the match is weak. Size tells how often a clone was seen (once, few, many) or the class of an expanded clone, and some rows leave it out.

clone_size,d_call,v_call,j_call,cdr3_aa,cdr3_nt
-,TRBD1,TRBV29-1,TRBJ1-6,CSFRDRGDSPLHF,TGCAGCTTCCGGGACAGGGGAGATTCACCCCTCCACTTT
-,TRBD2,TRBV7-9,TRBJ2-1,CASSWRLAGGPNEQFF,TGTGCCAGCAGCTGGAGGCTAGCGGGAGGGCCCAATGAGCAGTTCTTC
-,TRBD1,TRBV19,TRBJ1-1,CASTPGQGETEAFF,TGTGCCAGTACCCCGGGACAGGGCGAGACTGAAGCTTTCTTT
-,TRBD1,TRBV2,TRBJ1-5,CASSLDRGLVQPQHF,TGTGCCAGCAGCCTGGACAGGGGGCTTGTTCAGCCCCAGCATTTT
-,-,TRBV7-9,TRBJ1-1,CAWPGALGAEAFF,TGTGCCTGGCCCGGGGCATTGGGCGCTGAAGCTTTCTTT
few,-,TRBV30,TRBJ1-1,CAWSEGWGTEAFF,TGTGCCTGGAGTGAGGGTTGGGGCACTGAAGCTTTCTTT
-,-,TRBV18,TRBJ1-4,CASSYRAFNEKLFF,TGTGCCAGCTCGTACAGGGCCTTTAATGAAAAACTGTTTTTT
-,-,TRBV7-2,TRBJ2-2,CASSFRQGRTGELFF,TGTGCCAGCAGCTTCCGACAAGGACGCACCGGGGAGCTGTTTTTT
-,TRBD1,TRBV28,TRBJ2-2,CASSFGTGGTGELFF,TGTGCCAGCAGTTTTGGGACAGGTGGGACCGGGGAGCTGTTTTTT
-,-,TRBV21-1,TRBJ1-2,CASSKSVYGYTF,TGTGCCAGCAGCAAAAGTGTCTATGGCTACACCTTC
few,-,TRBV7-5,TRBJ1-1,CARNLAPTEAFF,TGTGCCAGAAACCTAGCGCCCACTGAAGCTTTCTTT